This T cell receptor beta chain was sequenced in a study of breast tumors, draining lymph nodes, adjacent tissues. Samples came from axillary lymph nodes draining the breast cancer. Trimming removed 5 bases at V and 10 bases at J, with 23 bases between. The germline V gene encodes CDR1 SGHTA and CDR2 FQGNSA. The CDR3 covers 15 residues. TCRdb reprocessed the multiplex PCR reads via MiXCR and lists one record per CDR3 protein. This sample has some 170,000 distinct CDR3 sequences, with more than 25% found just once. Study conclusions and caveats: Luminal-like breast cancer showed significantly greater tumor-nontumor repertoire similarity than basal-like breast cancer did. Findings are consistent with lymph node origin and intratumoral expansion of most tumor T cells.

For this clonotype: Its matching antigen is unknown. It may be a read error: a sequence one base away is much more abundant.

This chain uses TRBV7-2 with TRBJ1-1; weak D call: TRBD1 (6 bases). Sequenced: axillary lymph node tissue. The clonotype was recovered from a female donor with breast cancer. Some clones in this sample may be carry-over from other donors' samples. The CDR3 sequence: CASSPRGGRYAGAFF. The CDR3, as DNA: TGTGCCAGCAGCCCGAGAGGGGGGCGTTATGCTGGAGCTTTCTTT.